This passage covers 7 T cell receptor beta chains from one sample sequenced in a study of vaccination effects on CD4 cells after COVID-19. Sequencing in the ViraFEST assay came after antigen-specific CD4+ T cells had been expanded with viral peptide pools, which were used to stimulate PBMC. Once cultured for around 11 days, the cells underwent separation to obtain CD4+ T cells. None of these healthy vaccinees had been infected with SARS-CoV-2 before vaccination. These receptors lack a known antigen. Sequencing was performed with immunoSEQ multiplex PCR; in TCRdb, only in-frame clones are kept and a portion is missing. This sample has 25,000 or so clones, with 70% to 75% found just once. Material: CD4+ T cells from PBMCs cultured with SARS-CoV-2 spike peptides, obtained before COVID-19 vaccination. All receptors come from a human donor who received a COVID-19 vaccine.

The chain uses TRBV7-9 and TRBJ2-3; 7 nucleotides match TRBD2. Unmatched junction bases numbered 16, after V lost 5 bases and J lost 2 bases. This CDR3 comprises 18 residues. Germline lookup yields CDR1 SEHNR and CDR2 FQNEAQ (reference sequence). The CDR3 is CASSPKPSGPRNTDTQYF. The DNA of the CDR3 is TGTGCCAGCAGCCCGAAACCTAGCGGCCCCAGAAACACAGATACGCAGTATTTT.

The genes are TRBV12-3 or TRBV12-4 and TRBJ1-1; possible D gene TRBD1, 5 bases. CDR3 length equals 13 residues. The germline V and J ends were trimmed by 2 bases and 3 bases, with 7 bases remaining between them. The DNA of the CDR3 is TGTGCCAGCAGTTTACGGGGGGACACTGAAGCTTTCTTT. It encodes CASSLRGDTEAFF.

The chain has TRBV3-1 (or the pseudogene TRBV3-2) and TRBJ2-3, with a possible D match to TRBD2 (5 bases). The CDR3 has 12 residues. CDR1 LGHDT and CDR2 YNNKEL come from the germline V gene (reference sequence). V was trimmed by 1 base and J by 9 bases, leaving 8 bases between them. CDR3 protein: CASSQVGGTQYF. The CDR3 DNA reads as TGTGCCAGCAGCCAAGTAGGCGGGACGCAGTATTTT.

The chain employs TRBV18 and TRBJ2-5; D unclear. In germline, CDR1 is KGHSH, CDR2 LQKENI. The CDR3 runs to 13 residues. The V and J ends lost 4 bases and 5 bases respectively, with 11 bases between them. As DNA, the CDR3 is TGTGCCAGCTCACTTAGGCGCCGGGAGACCCAGTACTTC. This encodes CASSLRRRETQYF.

This rearrangement joins TRBV30 to TRBJ2-3; D not resolved. Deletions cut 4 bases from V and 4 bases from J, with 6 bases between. The CDR3 contains 11 residues. The germline V gene encodes CDR1 GTSNPN and CDR2 SVGIG (reference sequence). CDR3 DNA: TGTGCCTGGACCCTGGCAGATACGCAGTATTTT. Translated, it gives CAWTLADTQYF.

The V call is TRBV20-1, the J call TRBJ2-5; perhaps TRBD2 as D (6 bases). This CDR3 is 14 amino acids long. V gave up 3 bases and J gave up 4 bases, with 15 bases separating them. Germline loops: CDR1 DFQATT, CDR2 SNEGSKA (reference sequence). CDR3 in DNA: TGCAGTGCTAGTACCAGCGGAGGGGCAGAGACCCAGTACTTC. Translation: CSASTSGGAETQYF.

The CDR3 DNA sequence: TGCGCCAGCAGTGAGACTCTCGGGGAGCTGTTTTTT. Its protein product is CASSETLGELFF. This chain links TRBV10-2 with TRBJ2-2; D gene ambiguous. V lost 2 bases to trimming and J lost 7 bases, with 5 bases between them. Germline V gene data show CDR1 as WSHSY and CDR2 as SAAADI. There are 12 residues in the CDR3.